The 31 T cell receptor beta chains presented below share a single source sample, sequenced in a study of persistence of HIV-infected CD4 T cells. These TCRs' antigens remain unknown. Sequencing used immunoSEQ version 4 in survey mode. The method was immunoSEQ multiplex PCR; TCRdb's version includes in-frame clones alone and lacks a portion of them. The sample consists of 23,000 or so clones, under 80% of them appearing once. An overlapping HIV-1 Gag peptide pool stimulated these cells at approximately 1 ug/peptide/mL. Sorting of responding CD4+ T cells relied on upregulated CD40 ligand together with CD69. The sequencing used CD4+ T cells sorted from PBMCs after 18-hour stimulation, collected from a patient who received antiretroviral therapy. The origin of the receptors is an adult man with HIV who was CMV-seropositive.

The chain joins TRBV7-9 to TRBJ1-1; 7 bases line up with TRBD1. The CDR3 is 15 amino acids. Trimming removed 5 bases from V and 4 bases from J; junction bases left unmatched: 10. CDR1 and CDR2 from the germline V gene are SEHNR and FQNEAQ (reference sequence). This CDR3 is CASSLRTGPATEAFF. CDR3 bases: TGTGCCAGCAGCCTGCGGACAGGCCCCGCCACTGAAGCTTTCTTT. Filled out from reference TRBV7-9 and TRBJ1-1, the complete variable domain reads DTGVSQNPRHKITKRGQNVTFRCDPISEHNRLYWYRQTLGQGPEFLTYFQNEAQLEKSRLLSDRFSAERPKGSFSTLEIQRTEQGDSAMYLCASSLRTGPATEAFFGQGTRLTVV.

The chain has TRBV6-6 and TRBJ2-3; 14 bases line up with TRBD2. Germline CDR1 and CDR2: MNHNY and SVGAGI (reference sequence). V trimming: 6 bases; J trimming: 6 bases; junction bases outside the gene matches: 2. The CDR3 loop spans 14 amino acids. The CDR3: CASSRTSGGDTQYF. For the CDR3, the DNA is TGTGCCAGCAGCCGGACTAGCGGGGGGGATACGCAGTATTTT.

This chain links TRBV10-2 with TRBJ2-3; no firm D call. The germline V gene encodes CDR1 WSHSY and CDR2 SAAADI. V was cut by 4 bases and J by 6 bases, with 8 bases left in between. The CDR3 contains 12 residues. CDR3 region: CASSGEGDTQYF. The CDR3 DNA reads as TGCGCCAGCAGTGGTGAAGGGGATACGCAGTATTTT.

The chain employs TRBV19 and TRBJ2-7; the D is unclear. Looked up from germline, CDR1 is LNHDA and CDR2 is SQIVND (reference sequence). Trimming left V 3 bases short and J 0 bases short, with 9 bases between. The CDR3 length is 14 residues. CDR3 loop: CASSIRTDSYEQYF. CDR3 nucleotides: TGTGCCAGTAGTATTAGAACGGACTCCTACGAGCAGTACTTC.

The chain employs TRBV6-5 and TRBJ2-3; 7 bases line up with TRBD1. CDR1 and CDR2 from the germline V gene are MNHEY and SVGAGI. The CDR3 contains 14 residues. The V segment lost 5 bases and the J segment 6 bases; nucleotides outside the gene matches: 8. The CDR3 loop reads CASSPDRVSDTQYF. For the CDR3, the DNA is TGTGCCAGCAGTCCAGACAGGGTGTCGGATACGCAGTATTTT.

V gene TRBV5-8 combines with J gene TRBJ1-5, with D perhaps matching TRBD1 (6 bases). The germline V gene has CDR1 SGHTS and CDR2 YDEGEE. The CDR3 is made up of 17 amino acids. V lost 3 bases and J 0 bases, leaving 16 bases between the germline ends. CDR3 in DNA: TGTGCCAGCAGCTACCAGATTCAGGGACATAGCAATCAGCCCCAGCATTTT. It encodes CASSYQIQGHSNQPQHF.

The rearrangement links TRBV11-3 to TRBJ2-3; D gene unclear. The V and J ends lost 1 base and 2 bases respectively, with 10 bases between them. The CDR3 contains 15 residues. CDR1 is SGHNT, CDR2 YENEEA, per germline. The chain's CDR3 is CASSLGGKDTDTQYF. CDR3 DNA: TGTGCCAGCAGCTTAGGAGGAAAGGACACAGATACGCAGTATTTT.

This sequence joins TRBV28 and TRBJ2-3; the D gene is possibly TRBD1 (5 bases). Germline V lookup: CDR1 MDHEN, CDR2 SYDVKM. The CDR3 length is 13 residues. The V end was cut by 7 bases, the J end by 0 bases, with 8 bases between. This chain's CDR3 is CASIGHSTDTQYF. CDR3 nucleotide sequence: TGTGCCAGCATCGGACACAGCACAGATACGCAGTATTTT.

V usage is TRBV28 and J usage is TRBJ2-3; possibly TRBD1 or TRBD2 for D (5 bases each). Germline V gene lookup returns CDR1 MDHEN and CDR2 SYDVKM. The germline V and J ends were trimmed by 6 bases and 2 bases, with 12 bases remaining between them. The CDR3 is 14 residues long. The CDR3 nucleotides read TGTGCCAGCAGCCTAGGGACGGTCACAGATACGCAGTATTTT. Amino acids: CASSLGTVTDTQYF. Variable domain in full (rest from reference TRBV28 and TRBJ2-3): DVKVTQSSRYLVKRTGEKVFLECVQDMDHENMFWYRQDPGLGLRLIYFSYDVKMKEKGDIPEGYSVSREKKERFSLILESASTNQTSMYLCASSLGTVTDTQYFGPGTRLTVL.

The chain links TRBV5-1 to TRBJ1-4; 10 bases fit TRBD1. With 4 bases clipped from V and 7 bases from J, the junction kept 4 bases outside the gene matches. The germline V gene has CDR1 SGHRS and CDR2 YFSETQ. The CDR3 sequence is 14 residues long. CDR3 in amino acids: CASSRGQGGEKLFF. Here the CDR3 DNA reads TGCGCCAGCAGCCGCGGACAGGGGGGTGAAAAACTGTTTTTT.

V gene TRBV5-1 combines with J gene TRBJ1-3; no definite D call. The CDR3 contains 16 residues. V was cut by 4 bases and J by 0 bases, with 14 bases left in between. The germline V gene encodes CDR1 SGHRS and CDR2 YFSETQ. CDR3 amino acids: CASSPRVTNSGNTIYF. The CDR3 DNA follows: TGCGCCAGCAGCCCTCGTGTCACCAACTCTGGAAACACCATATATTTT.

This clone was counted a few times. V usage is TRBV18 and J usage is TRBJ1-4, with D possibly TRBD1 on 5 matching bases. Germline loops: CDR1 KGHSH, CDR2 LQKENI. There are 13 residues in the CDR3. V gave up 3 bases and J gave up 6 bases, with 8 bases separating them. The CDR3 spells CASSPGVDEKLFF. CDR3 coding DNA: TGTGCCAGCTCACCGGGGGTGGATGAAAAACTGTTTTTT.

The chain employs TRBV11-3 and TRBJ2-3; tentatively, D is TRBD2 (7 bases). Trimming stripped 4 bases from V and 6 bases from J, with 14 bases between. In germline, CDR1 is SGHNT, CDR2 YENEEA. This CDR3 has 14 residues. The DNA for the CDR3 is TGTGCCAGCAGCTCGAGGGGGGGCTACGATACGCAGTATTTT. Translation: CASSSRGGYDTQYF.

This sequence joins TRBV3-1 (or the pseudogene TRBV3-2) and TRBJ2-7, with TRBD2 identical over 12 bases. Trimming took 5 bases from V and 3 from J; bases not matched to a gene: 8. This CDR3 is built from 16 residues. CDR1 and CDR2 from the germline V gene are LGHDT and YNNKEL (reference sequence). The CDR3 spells CASSTTSGGPLYEQYF. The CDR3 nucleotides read TGTGCCAGCAGCACGACTAGCGGGGGCCCCCTCTACGAGCAGTACTTC.

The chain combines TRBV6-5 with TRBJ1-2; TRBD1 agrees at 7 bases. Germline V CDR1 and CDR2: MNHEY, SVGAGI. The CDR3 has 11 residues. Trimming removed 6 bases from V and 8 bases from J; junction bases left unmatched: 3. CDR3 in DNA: TGTGCCAGCAGGCGACAGGGAGGCTACACCTTC. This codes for CASRRQGGYTF.

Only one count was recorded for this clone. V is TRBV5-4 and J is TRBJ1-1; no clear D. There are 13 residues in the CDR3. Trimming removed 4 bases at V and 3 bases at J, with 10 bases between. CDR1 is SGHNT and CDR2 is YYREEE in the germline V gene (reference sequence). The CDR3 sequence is CASSVNGDTEAFF. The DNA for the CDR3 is TGTGCCAGCAGCGTGAATGGGGACACTGAAGCTTTCTTT.

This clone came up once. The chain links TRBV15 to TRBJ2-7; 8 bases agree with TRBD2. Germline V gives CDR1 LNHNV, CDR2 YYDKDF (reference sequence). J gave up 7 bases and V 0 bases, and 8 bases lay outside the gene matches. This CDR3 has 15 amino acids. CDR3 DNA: TGTGCCACCAGCAGAGAACCGGGGGGGCCTCAAGAGCAGTACTTC. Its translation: CATSREPGGPQEQYF. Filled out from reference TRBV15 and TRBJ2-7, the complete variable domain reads DAMVIQNPRYQVTQFGKPVTLSCSQTLNHNVMYWYQQKSSQAPKLLFHYYDKDFNNEADTPDNFQSRRPNTSFCFLDIRSPGLGDTAMYLCATSREPGGPQEQYFGPGTRLTVT.

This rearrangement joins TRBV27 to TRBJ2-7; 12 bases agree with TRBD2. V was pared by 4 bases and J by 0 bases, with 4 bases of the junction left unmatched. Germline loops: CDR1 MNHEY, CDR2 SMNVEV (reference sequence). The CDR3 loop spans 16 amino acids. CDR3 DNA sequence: TGTGCCAGCAGTTACAAGGGACTAGCGGGCTCCTACGAGCAGTACTTC. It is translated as CASSYKGLAGSYEQYF.

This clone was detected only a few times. Written as DNA, the CDR3 is TGTGCCAGCAACAAACGGACTAGCGGGGGTTCCTACAATGAGCAGTTCTTC. Translated: CASNKRTSGGSYNEQFF. J is TRBJ2-1 and V is TRBV2, with 13 bases lining up with TRBD2. The germline V gene encodes CDR1 SNHLY and CDR2 FYNNEI. This CDR3 is built from 17 residues. The ends lost 7 bases at V and 1 base at J; junction bases unmatched: 7.

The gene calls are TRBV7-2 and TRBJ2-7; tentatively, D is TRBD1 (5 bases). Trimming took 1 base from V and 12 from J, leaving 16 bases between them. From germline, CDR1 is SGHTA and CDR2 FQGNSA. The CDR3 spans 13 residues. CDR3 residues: CASSLGRASVTYF. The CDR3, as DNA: TGTGCCAGCAGCTTAGGCAGGGCATCCGTGACGTACTTC.

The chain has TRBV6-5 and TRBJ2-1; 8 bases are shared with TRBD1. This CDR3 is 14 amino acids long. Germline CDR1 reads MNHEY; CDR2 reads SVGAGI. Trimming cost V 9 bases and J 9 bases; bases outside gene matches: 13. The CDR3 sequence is CASERDRQAIEQFF. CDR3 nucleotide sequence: TGTGCCAGTGAGAGGGACAGGCAGGCGATTGAGCAGTTCTTC.

The CDR3, as DNA: TGCGCCAGCAGTGAGTCAAGGGAATCTCAGCCCCAGCATTTT. Translated: CASSESRESQPQHF. V gene TRBV10-1 combines with J gene TRBJ1-5; D is unresolved. The CDR3 has 14 amino acids. The V end was cut by 0 bases, the J end by 6 bases, with 9 bases between. Per the germline V gene, CDR1 is WNHNN and CDR2 is SYGVQD (reference sequence).

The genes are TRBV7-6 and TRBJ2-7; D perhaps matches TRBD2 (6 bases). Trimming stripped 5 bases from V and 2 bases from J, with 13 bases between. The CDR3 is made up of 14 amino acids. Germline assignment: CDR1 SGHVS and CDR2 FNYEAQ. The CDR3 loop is CASSLRDSAYEQYF. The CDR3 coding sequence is TGTGCCAGCAGCCTCCGGGACTCCGCCTACGAGCAGTACTTC.

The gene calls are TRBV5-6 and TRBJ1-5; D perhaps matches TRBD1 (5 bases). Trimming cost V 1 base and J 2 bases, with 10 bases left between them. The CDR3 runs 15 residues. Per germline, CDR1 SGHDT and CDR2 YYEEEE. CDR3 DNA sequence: TGTGCCAGCAGCTTGAGCAGGGACCGCAATCAGCCCCAGCATTTT. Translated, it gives CASSLSRDRNQPQHF.

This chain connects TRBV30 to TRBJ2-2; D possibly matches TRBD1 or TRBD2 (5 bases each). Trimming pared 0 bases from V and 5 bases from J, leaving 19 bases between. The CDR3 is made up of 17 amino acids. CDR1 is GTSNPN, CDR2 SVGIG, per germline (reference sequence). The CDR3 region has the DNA TGTGCCTGGAGTGTACAAGCGAGAGAGGGACGGACCGGGGAGCTGTTTTTT. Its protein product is CAWSVQAREGRTGELFF.

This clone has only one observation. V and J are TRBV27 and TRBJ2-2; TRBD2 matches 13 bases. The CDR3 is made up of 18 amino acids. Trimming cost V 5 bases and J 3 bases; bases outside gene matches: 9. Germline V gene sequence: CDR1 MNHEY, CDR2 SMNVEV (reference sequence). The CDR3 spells CASSPYTSGGADTGELFF. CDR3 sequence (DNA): TGTGCCAGCAGTCCCTACACTAGCGGGGGGGCCGACACCGGGGAGCTGTTTTTT.

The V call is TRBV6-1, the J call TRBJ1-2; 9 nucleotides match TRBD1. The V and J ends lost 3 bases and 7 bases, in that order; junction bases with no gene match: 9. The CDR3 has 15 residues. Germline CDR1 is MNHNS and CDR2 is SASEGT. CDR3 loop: CASSETTGGGAGYTF. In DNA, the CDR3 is TGTGCCAGCAGTGAGACCACAGGGGGCGGCGCTGGCTACACCTTC.

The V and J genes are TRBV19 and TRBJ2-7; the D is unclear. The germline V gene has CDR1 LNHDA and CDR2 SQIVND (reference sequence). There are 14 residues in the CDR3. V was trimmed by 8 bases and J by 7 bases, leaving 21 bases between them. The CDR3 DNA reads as TGTGCCAGTGCTCAGGTAGGAAATCGGAGAGAGCAGTACTTC. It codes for CASAQVGNRREQYF.

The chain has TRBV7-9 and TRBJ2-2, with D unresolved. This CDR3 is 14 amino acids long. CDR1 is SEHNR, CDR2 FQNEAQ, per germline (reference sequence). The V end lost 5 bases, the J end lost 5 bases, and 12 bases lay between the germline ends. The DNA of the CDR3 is TGTGCCAGCAGCCAAGCCTCTAGTACCGGGGAGCTGTTTTTT. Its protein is CASSQASSTGELFF.

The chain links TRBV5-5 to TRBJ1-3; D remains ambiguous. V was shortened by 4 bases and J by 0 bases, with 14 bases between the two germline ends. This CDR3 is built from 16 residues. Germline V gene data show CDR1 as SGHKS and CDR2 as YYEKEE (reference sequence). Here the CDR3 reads CASSPISHSSGNTIYF. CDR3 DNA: TGTGCCAGCAGCCCCATTAGTCATTCCTCTGGAAACACCATATATTTT.

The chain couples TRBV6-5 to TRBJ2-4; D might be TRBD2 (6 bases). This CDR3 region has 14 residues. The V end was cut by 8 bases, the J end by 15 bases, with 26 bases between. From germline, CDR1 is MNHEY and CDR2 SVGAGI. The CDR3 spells CASLSGGYRGVGYF. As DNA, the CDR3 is TGTGCCAGCCTATCCGGGGGTTACCGGGGCGTAGGGTACTTC.